These T cell receptor beta chains were read from a single sample in a study of OX40 agonist ivuxolimab in advanced cancers. Profiled with immunoSEQ multiplex PCR; TCRdb holds only in-frame clones, not every one. There are about 61,000 clones in the sample; 75% to 90% occur only once, and around 3.4% lies in the top ten. This material consisted of CD4+ or CD8+ T cells sorted from blood, taken in a trial of the OX40 agonist ivuxolimab. All receptors come from an adult with an advanced solid tumor such as melanoma, head and neck, liver or kidney cancer. Each CDR3 is given with its conserved first and last residue. A D gene is named only where the DNA matches it firmly. Size tells how often a clone was seen (once, few, many) or the class of an expanded clone, and some rows leave it out.

>TRBV7-8|-|TRBJ2-5|-
CASSVSGPQETQYF
TGTGCCAGCAGCGTCTCGGGACCCCAAGAGACCCAGTACTTC
>TRBV9|once|TRBJ1-4|TRBD1
CASSPTGGVWEKLFF
TGTGCCAGCAGCCCGACAGGGGGCGTGTGGGAAAAACTGTTTTTT
>TRBV28|-|TRBJ2-1|-
CASSLSGRSYNEQFF
TGTGCCAGCAGTTTAAGCGGACGCTCCTACAATGAGCAGTTCTTC
>TRBV5-6|-|TRBJ2-7|-
CASSTPSGAYEQYF
TGTGCCAGCAGCACGCCTTCCGGGGCCTATGAGCAGTACTTC
>TRBV2|few|TRBJ2-2|-
CASSEERVGTGELFF
TGTGCCAGCAGTGAAGAAAGGGTTGGCACCGGGGAGCTGTTTTTT
>TRBV18|-|TRBJ1-2|-
CASSDGTNYGYTF
TGTGCCAGCTCAGACGGCACTAACTATGGCTACACCTTC
>TRBV7-8|-|TRBJ1-3|TRBD1
CASSQGTGNGNTIYF
TGTGCCAGCAGCCAAGGGACAGGGAATGGAAACACCATATATTTT
>TRBV2|-|TRBJ2-1|-
CAILKDSYNEQFF
TGTGCCATCCTAAAGGACTCCTACAATGAGCAGTTCTTC
>TRBV19|-|TRBJ1-5|-
CASSIGRFNQPQHF
TGTGCCAGTAGTATAGGGAGGTTCAATCAGCCCCAGCATTTT
>TRBV29-1|-|TRBJ1-3|-
CSALYSDSGNTIYF
TGCAGCGCCCTCTACAGCGACTCTGGAAACACCATATATTTT
>TRBV7-3|-|TRBJ2-3|TRBD2
CASSILAGPPPYTQYF
TGTGCCAGCAGCATATTAGCGGGTCCGCCCCCCTATACGCAGTATTTT
>TRBV19|few|TRBJ1-2|-
CASSPPRTANYGYTF
TGTGCCAGTAGTCCACCCCGCACAGCTAACTATGGCTACACCTTC
>TRBV4-3|-|TRBJ1-4|-
CASSQAEGGEKLFF
TGCGCCAGCAGCCAGGCGGAGGGTGGTGAAAAACTGTTTTTT
>TRBV18|-|TRBJ2-3|TRBD2
CASSPRRGGFGDTQYF
TGTGCCAGCTCACCACGGCGGGGGGGCTTCGGAGATACGCAGTATTTT
>TRBV7-6|-|TRBJ2-7|-
CASSSQYEQYF
TGTGCCAGCAGCTCTCAATACGAGCAGTACTTC
>TRBV6-1|-|TRBJ1-5|-
CATTFVSSGNQPQHF
TGTGCCACCACCTTCGTATCCTCGGGCAATCAGCCCCAGCATTTT
>TRBV28|-|TRBJ1-5|-
CASSLGEGTQHF
TGTGCCAGCAGTTTAGGGGAGGGGACCCAGCATTTT
>TRBV10-3|-|TRBJ1-2|TRBD1
CAISKDRDYGYTF
TGTGCCATCAGTAAGGACAGGGACTATGGCTACACCTTC
>TRBV6-1|-|TRBJ2-7|-
CASSEIETNYEQYF
TGTGCCAGCAGTGAAATTGAGACAAACTACGAGCAGTACTTC
>TRBV6-5|-|TRBJ2-7|-
CASSYSSRGSSYEQYF
TGTGCCAGCAGTTACTCGAGCAGGGGCTCCTCCTACGAGCAGTACTTC
>TRBV7-2|-|TRBJ1-5|-
CASSLVSNQPQHF
TGTGCCAGCAGCTTGGTCAGCAATCAGCCCCAGCATTTT
>TRBV5-1|-|TRBJ1-2|-
CASSLGENHGYTF
TGCGCCAGCAGCTTGGGAGAAAACCATGGCTACACCTTC
>TRBV10-3|few|TRBJ1-6|-
CAKRDTAIGPLHF
TGTGCCAAAAGGGACACAGCTATTGGGCCCCTCCACTTT
>TRBV5-1|-|TRBJ1-6|TRBD1
CASSSTGGKDSPLHF
TGCGCCAGCAGCTCGACAGGGGGCAAGGATTCACCCCTCCACTTT
>TRBV28|-|TRBJ1-4|-
CASSLDLGARGEKLFF
TGTGCCAGCAGTTTAGATTTGGGCGCCCGAGGTGAAAAACTGTTTTTT
>TRBV7-6|-|TRBJ2-5|-
CASSRGYQETQYF
TGTGCCAGCAGCAGGGGGTACCAAGAGACCCAGTACTTC
>TRBV4-2|few|TRBJ1-1|-
CASSQENMNTEAFF
TGTGCCAGCAGCCAGGAGAATATGAACACTGAAGCTTTCTTT
>TRBV6-5|-|TRBJ1-6|-
CASSYGPYNSPLHF
TGTGCCAGCAGTTACGGACCGTATAATTCACCCCTCCACTTT
>TRBV9|-|TRBJ1-2|TRBD1
CASSVATPRTGMGYTF
TGTGCCAGCAGCGTAGCTACCCCCCGGACAGGGATGGGCTACACCTTC
>TRBV6-4|once|TRBJ1-4|-
CASTTKTTNEKLFF
TGTGCCAGCACGACCAAGACAACTAATGAAAAACTGTTTTTT
>TRBV6-1|-|TRBJ2-7|TRBD1
CASIPGGSLYEQYF
TGTGCCAGCATTCCAGGGGGCTCTCTATACGAGCAGTACTTC
>TRBV10-3|-|TRBJ2-6|TRBD1
CATRDRSNSGANVLTF
TGTGCCACCCGGGACAGGTCGAACTCTGGGGCCAACGTCCTGACTTTC
>TRBV10-3|few|TRBJ1-2|-
CAISEGGTSYTF
TGTGCCATCAGTGAGGGGGGGACTAGCTACACCTTC
>TRBV11-2|-|TRBJ2-7|TRBD1
CASSLVRQGYEQYF
TGTGCCAGCAGCTTAGTTCGACAGGGGTACGAGCAGTACTTC
>TRBV5-1|-|TRBJ1-5|-
CASQPGPSGNQPQHF
TGCGCCAGTCAACCCGGGCCGAGCGGCAATCAGCCCCAGCATTTT
>TRBV2|-|TRBJ1-5|TRBD1
CASVGQGGNQPQHF
TGTGCCAGCGTGGGACAGGGAGGCAATCAGCCCCAGCATTTT
>TRBV11-3|-|TRBJ2-5|-
CASSLDIEGSQETQYF
TGTGCCAGCAGCTTAGATATTGAGGGGAGCCAAGAGACCCAGTACTTC